This entry features one TCR beta chain sequence. Mismatch with germline at one junction end may stem from a read error. This specimen belongs to a study of molecular identifiers for immune sequencing clone quantification. Previously described methods and listed TCR primers were used for bulk TCR libraries. TCRdb fed the PCR reads into MiXCR, producing one record per CDR3 protein. The repertoire has around 480,000 distinct CDR3 sequences, around 23% of them found once; the top ten carry roughly 0.77%. The CDR3 consists of 18 residues. Germline V gene sequence: CDR1 ENHRY, CDR2 SYGVKD. The sequence came from a human donor in good health. Some libraries in this study had Jurkat cell RNA spiked in. The chain combines TRBV10-3 with TRBJ2-5; D gene uncertain. Sequenced input: naive CD8+ T cells from blood, with Jurkat cell RNA spiked in. Subset of the sample: FACS-sorted CD8+CD4-CCR7+CD45RA+ naive T cells. In DNA, the CDR3 is TGTGCCGTCAGTGAAAGTAGGCTAGGTTTCACTATACAAGAGACCCAGTACTTC. Residues: CAVSESRLGFTIQETQYF.